Shown below are 17 T cell receptor beta chains from a single sample sequenced in a study of blood T cells in healthy people across ages. Together with a sample-barcoded 5' primer, a J-beta primer mix was included in a second PCR lasting roughly 6 to 12 cycles. Each CDR3 protein gets one entry after TCRdb re-called the 5' RACE reads with MiXCR. The repertoire includes 1.5 million to 1.9 million distinct CDR3 sequences, under 55% of them detected once, and approximately 4.1% sits in the top ten. The specimen was blood. These receptors were collected from a woman younger than 35 in good health.

This sequence joins TRBV25-1 and TRBJ2-3; TRBD2 is a possible D gene (6 bases). The CDR3 loop spans 16 amino acids. Germline CDR1 and CDR2: MGHDK and SYGVNS. Trimming took off 1 base at V and 0 bases at J, with 11 bases between the two ends. CDR3 coding DNA: TGTGCCAGCAGTGAATGGGTTAGCGGCAGCACAGATACGCAGTATTTT. Encoded protein: CASSEWVSGSTDTQYF.

The genes are TRBV3-1 and TRBJ2-3; tentatively, D is TRBD2 (5 bases). From germline, CDR1 is LGHDT and CDR2 YNNKEL (reference sequence). The CDR3 consists of 14 residues. V was trimmed by 4 bases and J by 1 base, leaving 9 bases between them. The CDR3 loop is CASSPSQRTDTQYF. DNA for the CDR3: TGTGCCAGCAGCCCTAGCCAGCGCACAGATACGCAGTATTTT.

This clonotype appeared once. The chain employs TRBV6-6 and TRBJ2-3; tentatively, D is TRBD1 (6 bases). V lost 7 bases to trimming and J lost 1 base, with 15 bases between them. This CDR3 comprises 15 residues. Germline loops: CDR1 MNHNY, CDR2 SVGAGI (reference sequence). As DNA, the CDR3 is TGTGCCAGCACCTTGGGGACACCCCGCACAGATACGCAGTATTTT. Its protein product is CASTLGTPRTDTQYF.

The chain links TRBV6-5 to TRBJ2-7, with D unresolved. Germline V lookup: CDR1 MNHEY, CDR2 SVGAGI. Trimming removed 1 base at V and 6 bases at J, with 10 bases between. This CDR3 is built from 13 residues. The DNA of the CDR3 is TGTGCCAGCAGTTACTTGATGGGCGGCGAGCAGTACTTC. Translating gives CASSYLMGGEQYF.

The count of this clonotype is one. The chain combines TRBV10-3 with TRBJ1-1; D call uncertain. This CDR3 contains 13 residues. The V gene lost 5 bases and the J gene lost 5 bases, with 12 bases spanning the gap. Germline assignment: CDR1 ENHRY and CDR2 SYGVKD. The CDR3 sequence: CAISPRGETEAFF. The DNA for the CDR3 is TGTGCCATCAGTCCTCGGGGAGAGACTGAAGCTTTCTTT.

This chain uses TRBV6-2 or TRBV6-3 with TRBJ2-3, with TRBD2 matching over 13 bases. J lost 1 base, V lost 10 bases, and 14 bases had no gene match. The CDR3 spans 18 residues. CDR1 and CDR2 (germline): MNHEY, SVGEGT. The CDR3 region has the DNA TGTGCCATCCGCCGACCGGGACTAGCGGGATCGCGCACAGATACGCAGTATTTT. It specifies CAIRRPGLAGSRTDTQYF.

Many counts were recorded for this clonotype. The chain links TRBV2 to TRBJ1-5; D call uncertain. Germline assignment: CDR1 SNHLY and CDR2 FYNNEI. With 4 bases removed from V and 2 bases from J, the gap between germline ends came to 3 bases. The CDR3 consists of 12 residues. This CDR3 is CASSAGNQPQHF. CDR3 DNA: TGTGCCAGCAGTGCCGGCAATCAGCCCCAGCATTTT.

This clonotype turned up a few times. This chain joins TRBV20-1 and TRBJ2-4; D is unresolved. The CDR3 length is 11 residues. V was shortened by 3 bases and J by 13 bases, with 13 bases between the two germline ends. Looked up from germline, CDR1 is DFQATT and CDR2 is SNEGSKA (reference sequence). The CDR3 DNA reads as TGCAGTGCTAGCTATCAGGTTGAGCAGTACTTC. The encoded protein is CSASYQVEQYF.

The chain links TRBV20-1 to TRBJ2-1; D gene uncertain. Germline V gives CDR1 DFQATT, CDR2 SNEGSKA (reference sequence). Between the trimmed V and J ends, which lost 2 bases and 13 bases, there was a span of 15 bases. The CDR3 extends over 12 amino acids. CDR3 amino acids: CSARQPEETQFF. CDR3 in DNA: TGCAGTGCTAGACAGCCCGAAGAGACCCAGTTCTTC.

Comment on this clonotype: One end of the junction is discordant with germline, which a read error may explain. The chain is built from TRBV12-3 or TRBV12-4 and TRBJ2-3, with 15 bases that match TRBD2. The CDR3 totals 15 residues. The CDR3 loop reads CACSPGLAGGNTQYF. In DNA form, the CDR3 reads TGTGCCTGCAGCCCAGGACTAGCGGGAGGGAATACGCAGTATTTT.

V usage is TRBV24-1 and J usage is TRBJ2-1; maybe TRBD1 (6 bases). Germline V gene lookup returns CDR1 KGHDR and CDR2 SFDVKD. Trimming stripped 0 bases from V and 6 bases from J, with 17 bases between. This CDR3 spans 17 amino acids. For the CDR3, the DNA is TGTGCCACCAGTGATTTGGAGGTGGGGGCTCCTCGCAATGAGCAGTTCTTC. The encoded protein is CATSDLEVGAPRNEQFF.

The rearrangement joins TRBV4-2 to TRBJ2-4, with TRBD1 as a possible D gene (7 bases). Judging by the DNA end, TRBJ2-7 fits better; the J call may be wrong. The CDR3 consists of 16 residues. The V gene's germline CDR1 is LGHNA and CDR2 YNFKEQ. The CDR3 coding sequence is TGTGCCAGCAGCCAAGTTGGAGGGGCCGACAGGGACGAGCAGTACTTC. Residues: CASSQVGGADRDEQYF.

The chain links TRBV7-6 to TRBJ2-4; possible D gene TRBD1, 5 bases. The J call is in doubt because the DNA end fits TRBJ2-7 better. Germline CDR1 SGHVS, CDR2 FNYEAQ. There are 16 residues in the CDR3. The CDR3 reads CASSLGVTAFPYEQYF. CDR3 nucleotides: TGTGCCAGCAGCTTAGGGGTGACAGCATTTCCCTACGAGCAGTACTTC.

The genes are TRBV6-6 and TRBJ2-7, with TRBD2 matching over 11 bases. Per the germline V gene, CDR1 is MNHNY and CDR2 is SVGAGI (reference sequence). CDR3 length: 16 amino acids. V was clipped by 0 bases and J by 4 bases; unmatched bases: 5. The CDR3 DNA follows: TGTGCCAGCAGTTACTCGAAGGCTAGCGGGAGGTACGAGCAGTACTTC. Encoded protein: CASSYSKASGRYEQYF.

The V and J genes are TRBV9 and TRBJ2-7; D may be TRBD1 or TRBD2 (5 bases each). V was clipped by 6 bases and J by 0 bases, with 16 bases between them. The CDR3 is 15 amino acids. Germline CDR1 SGDLS, CDR2 YYNGEE. CDR3 amino acids: CASTRGEMSSYEQYF. The CDR3 DNA follows: TGTGCCAGCACACGAGGGGAAATGAGCTCCTACGAGCAGTACTTC.

With respect to this clonotype: This may arise from a read error, as a much more abundant clone is one base away. V usage is TRBV29-1 and J usage is TRBJ2-1, with 12 nucleotides matching TRBD2. Germline CDR1 is SQVTM and CDR2 is ANQGSEA. The CDR3 has 16 amino acids. V trimming: 7 bases; J trimming: 5 bases; junction bases outside the gene matches: 12. CDR3 coding DNA: TGCAGCGCTGACCCTCGGACTAGCGGGAACCACAATGAGCAGTTCTTC. This sequence encodes CSADPRTSGNHNEQFF.

About this clonotype itself: One junction end does not reproduce the germline sequence, and a read error may be involved. V gene TRBV25-1 combines with J gene TRBJ2-1; 10 bases are shared with TRBD2. Germline V lookup: CDR1 MGHDK, CDR2 SYGVNS. The CDR3 has 16 amino acids. CDR3 protein: CASSESGTSVYNEQVF. The DNA for the CDR3 is TGTGCCAGCAGTGAATCAGGGACTAGCGTCTACAATGAGCAGGTCTTC.